Listed below are T cell receptor beta chains from one sample, sequenced in a study of sequential checkpoint blockade in melanoma. Libraries were prepared by immunoSEQ multiplex PCR; TCRdb keeps only in-frame clonotypes and omits some of them. The table has roughly 34,000 clones, less than 90% seen once. The specimen comprised CD8+ T cells sorted from blood (inferred from file names), sampled from a patient given nivolumab and ipilimumab in sequence. These TCRs come from a human donor with melanoma. Both conserved end residues are part of each CDR3. Each record gives: D gene, clone size, J gene, V gene, CDR3 length, CDR3 protein, CDR3 DNA. The D gene is left open where the match is weak. The size of a clone is reported for some rows only, either as once, few or many, or as a class for expanded clones.

>TRBD2|.|TRBJ2-2|TRBV4-2|17
CASSQEAGGPYTGELFF
TGTGCCAGCAGCCAGGAGGCGGGAGGGCCTTACACCGGGGAGCTGTTTTTT
>TRBD1|.|TRBJ1-6|TRBV4-1|15
CASSYGQGVNSPLHF
TGCGCCAGCAGCTACGGACAGGGGGTTAATTCACCCCTCCACTTT
>.|.|TRBJ1-1|TRBV27|15
CASSLVGSMNTEAFF
TGTGCCAGCAGTTTAGTAGGGAGTATGAACACTGAAGCTTTCTTT
>TRBD1|.|TRBJ2-7|TRBV7-9|12
CASRTDRDEQYF
TGTGCCAGCAGAACTGACAGGGACGAGCAGTACTTC
>.|.|TRBJ2-2|TRBV27|11
CASSGGRELFF
TGTGCCAGCAGCGGGGGAAGGGAGCTGTTTTTT
>TRBD2|.|TRBJ2-1|TRBV27|16
CASSPSTSGVYNEQFF
TGTGCCAGCAGTCCGTCGACTAGCGGGGTTTACAATGAGCAGTTCTTC
>.|.|TRBJ1-1|TRBV6-5|13
CASSSSPGTEAFF
TGTGCCAGCTCGTCCTCGCCGGGCACTGAAGCTTTCTTT
>.|.|TRBJ2-5|TRBV10-1|14
CASSEWRAGETQYF
TGCGCCAGCAGTGAGTGGAGGGCCGGAGAGACCCAGTACTTC
>TRBD1|once|TRBJ2-7|TRBV15|14
CATSSGTGPYEQYF
TGTGCCACCAGCAGCGGGACAGGACCCTACGAGCAGTACTTC
>TRBD1|few|TRBJ2-7|TRBV11-2|15
CASSYVTGFRYEQYF
TGTGCCAGCAGCTATGTGACAGGGTTTAGGTACGAGCAGTACTTC
>.|.|TRBJ2-7|TRBV10-3|13
CAISDVVSCEQYF
TGTGCCATCAGTGATGTGGTAAGCTGCGAGCAGTACTTC
>.|few|TRBJ2-1|TRBV21-1|15
CASSKRWGHWNEQFF
TGTGCCAGCAGCAAACGCTGGGGGCACTGGAATGAGCAGTTCTTC
>.|.|TRBJ2-1|TRBV7-9|17
CASSLLGDSGNLREQFF
TGTGCCAGCAGCTTACTGGGGGATAGCGGAAACTTACGTGAGCAGTTCTTC
>TRBD1|.|TRBJ2-2|TRBV4-3|18
CASSHGSLGQGATGELFF
TGCGCCAGCAGCCACGGGTCTCTCGGACAGGGGGCCACCGGGGAGCTGTTTTTT
>.|.|TRBJ2-7|TRBV25-1|15
CASSAVRDAGYEQYF
TGTGCCAGCAGTGCCGTCCGGGACGCGGGATACGAGCAGTACTTC
>TRBD2|.|TRBJ2-1|TRBV9|15
CASSVGASGSNEQFF
TGTGCCAGCAGCGTGGGGGCTAGCGGGAGCAATGAGCAGTTCTTC
>TRBD1|few|TRBJ2-7|TRBV4-3|16
CASSLKGQGEGYEQYF
TGCGCCAGCAGCCTGAAAGGACAGGGGGAAGGGTACGAGCAGTACTTC
>TRBD1|.|TRBJ1-4|TRBV15|15
CATSGRTGGIEKLFF
TGTGCCACCAGCGGACGGACAGGGGGGATTGAAAAACTGTTTTTT
>TRBD1|.|TRBJ1-1|TRBV9|15
CASSVGAGGVTEAFF
TGTGCCAGCAGCGTAGGAGCAGGGGGAGTCACTGAAGCTTTCTTT
>.|few|TRBJ2-7|TRBV6-5|15
CASSYSVAGFYEQYF
TGTGCCAGCAGTTACTCCGTGGCGGGATTTTACGAGCAGTACTTC
>TRBD1|.|TRBJ1-1|TRBV5-5|15
CASSTRAGGRSEAFF
TGTGCCAGCAGCACCCGAGCAGGGGGCCGTTCTGAAGCTTTCTTT
>TRBD2|few|TRBJ2-7|TRBV4-1|16
CASSQERASGYYEQYF
TGCGCCAGCAGCCAAGAGAGGGCTAGCGGATATTACGAGCAGTACTTC
>TRBD1|.|TRBJ2-7|TRBV18|16
CASSPRRGQGSYEQYF
TGTGCCAGCTCACCACGAAGAGGACAGGGATCCTACGAGCAGTACTTC
>.|.|TRBJ1-2|TRBV19|15
CASSIVPDSDYGYTF
TGTGCCAGTAGTATAGTACCGGACAGCGACTATGGCTACACCTTC
>TRBD2|.|TRBJ2-5|TRBV27|14
CASSPRTGGETQYF
TGTGCCAGCAGCCCGAGGACGGGGGGAGAGACCCAGTACTTC
>TRBD1|.|TRBJ2-1|TRBV10-2|10
CASYGQGQFF
TGCGCCAGCTATGGACAGGGGCAGTTCTTC
>TRBD1|.|TRBJ2-3|TRBV10-1|15
CASRRQGLYTDTQYF
TGCGCCAGCAGGAGACAGGGTCTATACACAGATACGCAGTATTTT
>TRBD1|once|TRBJ2-7|TRBV19|16
CATTSPPGTGTYEQYF
TGTGCCACCACCTCTCCTCCCGGGACAGGGACCTACGAGCAGTACTTC
>.|once|TRBJ1-2|TRBV10-3|13
CAISESTDYGYTF
TGTGCCATCAGTGAGTCTACAGACTATGGCTACACCTTC
>TRBD1|once|TRBJ1-1|TRBV19|15
CASSTPEGASTEAFF
TGTGCCAGTAGTACCCCAGAGGGGGCGAGCACTGAAGCTTTCTTT
>.|.|TRBJ1-1|TRBV19|12
CASSIVPREAFF
TGTGCCAGTAGTATTGTGCCGCGTGAAGCTTTCTTT
>TRBD1|.|TRBJ2-7|TRBV19|14
CASSFGTGIYEQYF
TGTGCCAGTAGTTTCGGGACAGGGATCTACGAGCAGTACTTC
>.|.|TRBJ2-7|TRBV11-2|14
CASTPPGSTYEQYF
TGTGCCAGCACTCCCCCAGGAAGTACCTACGAGCAGTACTTC
>.|.|TRBJ2-7|TRBV27|17
CASSPLPRDSSPYEQYF
TGTGCCAGCAGTCCCTTACCCCGGGACTCCTCCCCCTACGAGCAGTACTTC
>.|.|TRBJ2-7|TRBV7-9|12
CASSWTPFEQYF
TGTGCCAGCAGCTGGACACCCTTTGAGCAGTACTTC
>.|.|TRBJ1-4|TRBV19|15
CASSIDPPGLGKLFF
TGTGCCAGTAGTATAGATCCTCCCGGGTTGGGAAAACTGTTTTTT
>TRBD1|.|TRBJ2-7|TRBV27|15
CASSLTGGFYYEQYF
TGTGCCAGCAGTTTAACAGGGGGCTTCTATTACGAGCAGTACTTC
>.|.|TRBJ1-6|TRBV27|13
CASSQVYNSPLHF
TGTGCCAGCAGTCAGGTATATAATTCACCCCTCCACTTT
>.|few|TRBJ1-2|TRBV7-2|13
CASSLGLNYGYTF
TGTGCCAGCAGCTTAGGACTTAACTATGGCTACACCTTC
>TRBD1|.|TRBJ1-2|TRBV5-1|13
CASSQGQGEGYTF
TGCGCCAGCAGCCAGGGACAGGGTGAAGGCTACACCTTC
>.|.|TRBJ2-3|TRBV28|17
CASSLRRADRATDTQYF
TGTGCCAGCAGTTTAAGGAGGGCTGACAGGGCCACAGATACGCAGTATTTT
>.|.|TRBJ2-7|TRBV19|14
CASSIGTDTYEQYF
TGTGCCAGTAGTATAGGGACAGACACCTACGAGCAGTACTTC
>TRBD2|.|TRBJ2-5|TRBV27|14
CASSSGGRPETQYF
TGTGCCAGCAGTTCAGGCGGGAGGCCAGAGACCCAGTACTTC
>TRBD1|few|TRBJ1-5|TRBV19|14
CASSADRDNQPQHF
TGTGCCAGTAGTGCCGACAGGGACAATCAGCCCCAGCATTTT
>TRBD1|.|TRBJ2-7|TRBV5-5|16
CASSLGQGVNSYEQYF
TGTGCCAGCAGCTTGGGACAGGGGGTAAACTCCTACGAGCAGTACTTC